These 6 T cell receptor beta chains originate from one sample sequenced in a study of PD-L1 blockade in urothelial cancer. Time point reported: pretreatment peripheral blood. Sequencing used immunoSEQ multiplex PCR; TCRdb keeps in-frame clones, though not all of them. The repertoire holds 90,000 or so clones, with nearly 90% as singletons. The specimen was PBMCs, collected around atezolizumab (anti-PD-L1) treatment. These receptors were collected from a man between 60 and 75 years old with urothelial cancer.

The chain joins TRBV6-5 to TRBJ1-4, with 10 nucleotides matching TRBD1. The trim removed 4 bases at V and 5 bases at J, leaving 4 bases unmatched. CDR1 is MNHEY and CDR2 is SVGAGI in the germline V gene. CDR3 size: 15 residues. CDR3 in amino acids: CASSSWTGGNEKLFF. CDR3 bases: TGTGCCAGCAGTTCCTGGACAGGGGGGAATGAAAAACTGTTTTTT.

The chain recombines TRBV5-6 with TRBJ2-7; a possible D gene is TRBD1 (5 bases). The CDR3 covers 14 residues. Germline values: CDR1 SGHDT, CDR2 YYEEEE. The V gene lost 1 base and the J gene lost 0 bases, with 8 bases spanning the gap. The CDR3 spells CASSLWGDSYEQYF. The CDR3 region has the DNA TGTGCCAGCAGCTTGTGGGGCGACTCCTACGAGCAGTACTTC. Full variable domain (rest looked up from reference TRBV5-6 and TRBJ2-7): DAGVTQSPTHLIKTRGQQVTLRCSPKSGHDTVSWYQQALGQGPQFIFQYYEEEERQRGNFPDRFSGHQFPNYSSELNVNALLLGDSALYLCASSLWGDSYEQYFGPGTRLTVT.

The J gene is TRBJ1-4, the V gene TRBV7-8, with 7 positions matching TRBD1. The CDR3 covers 14 residues. Germline-derived CDR1 and CDR2 are SGHVS and FQNEAQ. The junction had 5 bases not matched to a gene; V was cut back by 6 bases and J by 4 bases. The CDR3 DNA follows: TGTGCCAGCAGTCCGGGACAGATTAATGAAAAACTGTTTTTT. It codes for CASSPGQINEKLFF.

The chain couples TRBV4-2 to TRBJ2-7; D not certain. Deletions cut 1 base from V and 5 bases from J, with 15 bases between. The germline CDR1 and CDR2 sequences are LGHNA and YNFKEQ. CDR3 length: 15 amino acids. The CDR3 region has the DNA TGTGCCAGCAGCCAAGGTGAGACTGGAGTCGACGAGCAGTACTTC. It encodes CASSQGETGVDEQYF.

V usage is TRBV7-6 and J usage is TRBJ2-1; TRBD2 agrees at 15 bases. This CDR3 has 14 residues. The V gene's germline CDR1 is SGHVS and CDR2 FNYEAQ. V lost 4 bases and J lost 15; bases outside the gene matches: 7. CDR3 DNA: TGTGCCAGCAGCTCACGGACTAGCGGGGGGGTCGGGTTCTTC. Its protein is CASSSRTSGGVGFF. Full variable domain (rest looked up from reference TRBV7-6 and TRBJ2-1): GAGVSQSPRYKVTKRGQDVALRCDPISGHVSLYWYRQALGQGPEFLTYFNYEAQQDKSGLPNDRFSAERPEGSISTLTIQRTEQRDSAMYRCASSSRTSGGVGFFGPGTRLTVL.

The genes are TRBV9 and TRBJ2-1; TRBD2 aligns across 7 bases. CDR1 and CDR2 (germline): SGDLS, YYNGEE. J was trimmed by 6 bases and V by 2 bases; bases with no gene match: 11. The CDR3 spans 16 residues. CDR3 amino acids: CASSVLTSPHGNEQFF. The CDR3 bases are TGTGCCAGCAGCGTCTTGACTAGCCCTCATGGCAATGAGCAGTTCTTC.